These T cell receptor beta chains were read from a single sample in a study of control samples from healthy donors and cancer patients. The repertoire was sequenced with immunoSEQ multiplex PCR; TCRdb's copy has only in-frame clones and lacks some. The data hold 120,000 or so clones, with about 94% observed a single time. The specimen sequenced was blood. Source of these receptors: a man in his thirties or forties in good health. CDR3s include the opening cysteine and the closing phenylalanine or tryptophan. A D gene is named only where the DNA matches it firmly. The size of a clone is reported for some rows only, either as once, few or many, or as a class for expanded clones.

clone_size j_call d_call v_call cdr3_nt cdr3_aa
. TRBJ2-3 . TRBV10-3 TGTGCCATCAGGGACCCTCGGGCGGGGCCTAGCACAGATACGCAGTATTTT CAIRDPRAGPSTDTQYF
. TRBJ2-3 . TRBV5-8 TGTGCCAGCAGCTGGGGGTCAGGGGGGGGCACAGATACGCAGTATTTT CASSWGSGGGTDTQYF
once TRBJ2-7 . TRBV6-2/TRBV6-3 TGTGCCAGCAGTTACCCGCTAGGGACCTACGAGCAGTACTTC CASSYPLGTYEQYF
. TRBJ2-5 . TRBV25-1 TGTGCCAGCAGTAAAGGGGCAGTCTCTAATATAGAGACCCAGTACTTC CASSKGAVSNIETQYF
few TRBJ2-3 . TRBV5-1 TGCGCCAGCAGCGACACGTCGGATACGCAGTATTTT CASSDTSDTQYF
. TRBJ2-2 TRBD1 TRBV5-6 TGTGCCAGCAGCTTTGGGACAGGGGGCAACACCGGGGAGCTGTTTTTT CASSFGTGGNTGELFF
. TRBJ2-2 . TRBV6-2/TRBV6-3 TGTGCCAGCAGTTACTCAGCATTCGGCACCGGGGAGCTGTTTTTT CASSYSAFGTGELFF
. TRBJ1-2 . TRBV18 TGTGCCAGCTCACCCAGGGGCCCAGGGGTTGGCTACACCTTC CASSPRGPGVGYTF
. TRBJ2-7 . TRBV27 TGTGCCAGCAGCCAGGGCCCTCGGATAACCTCCGTTTACGAGCAGTACTTC CASSQGPRITSVYEQYF
. TRBJ2-3 TRBD1 TRBV11-1 TGTGCCAGCAGCTTAGCGCGGGGACAGGGAATTTTTACCGCAGATACGCAGTATTTT CASSLARGQGIFTADTQYF
. TRBJ1-5 . TRBV9 TGTGCCAGCAGCCTTGCTGGGGATAGCAATCAGCCCCAGCATTTT CASSLAGDSNQPQHF
. TRBJ1-5 . TRBV19 TGTGCCAGTAGTCAGGGCAGCAGGAGCAATCAGCCCCAGCATTTT CASSQGSRSNQPQHF
. TRBJ2-1 . TRBV23-1 TGCGCCAGCAGTCACCTACAGGGAGGAGATGAGCAGTTCTTC CASSHLQGGDEQFF
. TRBJ2-1 . TRBV11-2 TGTGCCAGCAGCTTAGTTATCTACAATGAGCAGTTCTTC CASSLVIYNEQFF
. TRBJ2-7 TRBD1 TRBV19 TGTGCCAGTAGACCCCCCGGGACAGGGGCCTACGAGCAGTACTTC CASRPPGTGAYEQYF
. TRBJ1-6 . TRBV14 TGTGCCAGCACCCCAGGTGTGGCAGGCGCCCAGGGTAATAAAAATTCACCCCTCCACTTT CASTPGVAGAQGNKNSPLHF
. TRBJ1-5 . TRBV21-1 TGTGCCAGCAGGTGGGATGTGGAACCCACCGATCAGCCCCAGCATTTT CASRWDVEPTDQPQHF
. TRBJ1-1 . TRBV27 TGTGCCAGCAGTCTCCGAGGGTCGGAAACTGAAGCTTTCTTT CASSLRGSETEAFF
. TRBJ1-6 . TRBV4-2 TGTGCCAGCACCCCTCTGACCGGACTGCGAGGTTCACCCCTCCACTTT CASTPLTGLRGSPLHF
. TRBJ2-4 . TRBV2 TGTGCCAGCAGCGTTTTTACAGGAGCCAAAAACATTCAGTACTTC CASSVFTGAKNIQYF
. TRBJ1-1 . TRBV30 TGTGCCCAGAGTAGGGCTCACACTGAAGCTTTCTTT CAQSRAHTEAFF
. TRBJ1-5 TRBD1 TRBV6-5 TGTGCCAGCAGTTCGCTAGGACAGGGAGTAGGACAGCCCCAGCATTTT CASSSLGQGVGQPQHF
. TRBJ2-7 . TRBV28 TGTGTCAGCAGTTCCAGGACGTTCTCCTACGAGCAGTACTTC CVSSSRTFSYEQYF
once TRBJ2-7 TRBD2 TRBV7-9 TGTGCCAGCAGCGCCGAGGGACTAGCTTCCTCCGAGCAGTACTTC CASSAEGLASSEQYF
. TRBJ2-6 . TRBV7-3 TGTGCCAGCAGCTTAACTTCAGAACCACCCTCTGGGGCCAACGTCCTGACTTTC CASSLTSEPPSGANVLTF
. TRBJ2-1 TRBD2 TRBV7-9 TGTGCCTTTCCCGGGGCGGGGGTTTCCTACAATGAGCAGTTCTTC CAFPGAGVSYNEQFF
. TRBJ1-5 TRBD1 TRBV6-2/TRBV6-3 TGTGCCAGCAGTAGGACAGGGAATTTTCAGCCCCAGCATTTT CASSRTGNFQPQHF
. TRBJ2-5 . TRBV6-5 TGTGCCAGCAGTTGGCCCAAAGAGACCCAGTACTTC CASSWPKETQYF
. TRBJ2-5 TRBD1 TRBV6-2/TRBV6-3 TGTGCCAGCAGTTATTCCCGGGACAGGGTGGGGAACCAAGAGACCCAGTACTTC CASSYSRDRVGNQETQYF
. TRBJ2-3 . TRBV6-6 TGTGCCAGCAGCCTCAAGATGAATACGCAGTATTTT CASSLKMNTQYF
. TRBJ2-3 . TRBV12-5 TGTGCTAGTGGCTCAGGTGGCGGAGATACGCAGTATTTT CASGSGGGDTQYF
. TRBJ2-5 . TRBV5-1 TGCGCCAGCAGCTTATTCCAAGAGACCCAGTACTTC CASSLFQETQYF
. TRBJ2-7 TRBD1 TRBV3-1/TRBV3-2 TGTGCCAGCAGCAGGACAGGGGGCTTAGAGGCTTACGAGCAGTACTTC CASSRTGGLEAYEQYF
. TRBJ1-1 TRBD1 TRBV5-1 TGCGCCAGCAGCTCTCCACAGGGGTACACTGAAGCTTTCTTT CASSSPQGYTEAFF
. TRBJ2-1 . TRBV29-1 TGCAGCGTTGAAGACAGCACTGAGCAGTTCTTC CSVEDSTEQFF
. TRBJ1-6 TRBD1 TRBV18 TGTGCCAGCTCACCTCAGGGCGGGGACAGCTATAATTCACCCCTCCACTTT CASSPQGGDSYNSPLHF
. TRBJ2-5 . TRBV18 TGTGCCAGCTCATATCTACTAGGAGAGACCCAGTACTTC CASSYLLGETQYF
. TRBJ1-1 TRBD1 TRBV5-4 TGTGCCAGCAGCGTAACAGGGGAGGCGAACACTGAAGCTTTCTTT CASSVTGEANTEAFF
. TRBJ1-4 . TRBV25-1 TGTGCCAGCAGTGAATATAGGGCCCCGGAAAAACTGTTTTTT CASSEYRAPEKLFF
. TRBJ1-3 TRBD1 TRBV4-2 TGTGCCAGCAGGGATACAGGGGCTGGAAACACCATATATTTT CASRDTGAGNTIYF
. TRBJ1-1 . TRBV4-3 TGCGCCAGCAGCCAAGATCGAACACCGGGGGGGGACACTGAAGCTTTCTTT CASSQDRTPGGDTEAFF
. TRBJ2-7 . TRBV27 TGTGCCACCAGTCCCCGGGGGAGCTACGAGCAGTACTTC CATSPRGSYEQYF
. TRBJ2-7 . TRBV7-8 TGTGCCAGCAGCTTAAGTTCCTACGAGCAGTACTTC CASSLSSYEQYF
once TRBJ2-1 TRBD1 TRBV12-3/TRBV12-4 TGTGCCAGCAGTCCTGACAGGGACAATGAGCAGTTCTTC CASSPDRDNEQFF
. TRBJ1-2 TRBD1 TRBV6-1 TGTGCCACCAGGGGGCCGGCTAACTATGGCTACACCTTC CATRGPANYGYTF
. TRBJ1-1 . TRBV6-2/TRBV6-3 TGTGCCAGCAGTTACGCGGAGAACACTGAAGCTTTCTTT CASSYAENTEAFF
. TRBJ2-1 TRBD1 TRBV7-2 TGTGCCAGCAGCCCGCGGCGACAGGGGGCTTACAATGAGCAGTTCTTC CASSPRRQGAYNEQFF
. TRBJ1-2 . TRBV12-3/TRBV12-4 TGTGCCAGCAGTCTCTCGGACTATGGCTACACCTTC CASSLSDYGYTF
. TRBJ1-2 . TRBV6-1 TGTGCCAGCAGTGAAGCCTTACAGGGCAACTATGGCTACACCTTC CASSEALQGNYGYTF
. TRBJ2-2 . TRBV7-2 TGTGCCAGCAGCTTAGGGAACAGATACACCGGGGAGCTGTTTTTT CASSLGNRYTGELFF
. TRBJ1-2 . TRBV2 TGTGCCAGCAGTATCCACCCCGATGGCTACACCTTC CASSIHPDGYTF
. TRBJ2-2 TRBD1 TRBV5-1 TGCGCCAGCAGCTTTTCTCGGACAGGGCCGAACACCGGGGAGCTGTTTTTT CASSFSRTGPNTGELFF
. TRBJ1-5 . TRBV7-9 TGTGCCAGCAGCTTCTTCAACCGGGACGGCAATCAGCCCCAGCATTTT CASSFFNRDGNQPQHF
once TRBJ1-4 . TRBV28 TGTGCCACCAAAGGTCCCCCTAATGAAAAACTGTTTTTT CATKGPPNEKLFF
. TRBJ2-1 . TRBV29-1 TGCAGCGTGAATAGAGCCTACAATGAGCAGTTCTTC CSVNRAYNEQFF
. TRBJ2-7 TRBD1 TRBV27 TGTGCCAGCAGTTTACGGGACAGTTACTACGAGCAGTACTTC CASSLRDSYYEQYF
. TRBJ2-6 . TRBV9 TGTGCCAGCAGCGCGGGGCTAGGGGCCAACGTCCTGACTTTC CASSAGLGANVLTF